What follows describes a single T cell receptor (beta chain). Its antigen remains unidentified. CDR1 and CDR2 (germline): PRHDT, FYEKMQ (reference sequence). The CDR3 is 16 residues long. This record belongs to a study of monozygotic twins with inflammatory bowel disease. General study results and limits: Fewer shared clonotypes with others were found in IBD patients than in healthy twins, especially with disease activity. Healthy co-twins showed greater TCRbeta diversity (inverse Simpson) than IBD patients.

Blood was drawn at around 2.5 ml per donor. The UMIs carried a 6-nucleotide sample barcode, and they were added by template switching. TCRdb reworked the 5' RACE reads into one entry per CDR3 protein, no DNA. The sample table sets out fewer than 350,000 distinct CDR3 sequences. This receptor was obtained from a human donor with ulcerative colitis or Crohn's disease, or a healthy co-twin of an affected twin (not recorded which). The sequenced sample consisted of blood. The chain carries TRBV13 and TRBJ2-5; without DNA, the TCRdb call of TRBD2 cannot be checked. CDR3 region: CASSLSASGRGETQYF.